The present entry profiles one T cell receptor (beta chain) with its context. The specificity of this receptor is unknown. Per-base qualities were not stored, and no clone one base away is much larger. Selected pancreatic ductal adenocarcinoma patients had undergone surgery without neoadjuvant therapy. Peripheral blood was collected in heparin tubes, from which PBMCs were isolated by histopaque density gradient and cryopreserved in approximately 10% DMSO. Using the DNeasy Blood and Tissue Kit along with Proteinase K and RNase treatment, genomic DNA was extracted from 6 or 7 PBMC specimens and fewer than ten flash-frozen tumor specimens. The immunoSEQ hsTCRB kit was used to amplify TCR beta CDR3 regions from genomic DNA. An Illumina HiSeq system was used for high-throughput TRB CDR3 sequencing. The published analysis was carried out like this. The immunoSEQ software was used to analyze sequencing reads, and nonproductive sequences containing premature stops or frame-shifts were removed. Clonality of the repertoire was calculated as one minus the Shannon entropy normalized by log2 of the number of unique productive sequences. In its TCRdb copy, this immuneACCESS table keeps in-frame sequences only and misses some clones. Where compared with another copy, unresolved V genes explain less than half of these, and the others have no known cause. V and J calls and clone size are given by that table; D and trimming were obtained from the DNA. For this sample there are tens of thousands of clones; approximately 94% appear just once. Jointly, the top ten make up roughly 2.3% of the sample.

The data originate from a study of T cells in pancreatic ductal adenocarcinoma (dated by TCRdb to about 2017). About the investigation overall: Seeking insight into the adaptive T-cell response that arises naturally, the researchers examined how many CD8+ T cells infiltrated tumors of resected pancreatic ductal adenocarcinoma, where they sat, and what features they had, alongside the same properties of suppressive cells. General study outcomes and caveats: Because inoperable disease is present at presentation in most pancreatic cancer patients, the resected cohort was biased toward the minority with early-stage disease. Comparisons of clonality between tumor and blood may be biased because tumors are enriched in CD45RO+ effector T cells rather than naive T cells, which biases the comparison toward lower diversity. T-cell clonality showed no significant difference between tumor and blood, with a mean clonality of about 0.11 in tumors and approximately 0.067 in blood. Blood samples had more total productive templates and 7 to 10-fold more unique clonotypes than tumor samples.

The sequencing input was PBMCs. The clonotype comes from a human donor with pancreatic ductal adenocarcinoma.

The CDR3 region reads CASSLDFGDYGYTF. In nucleotide form, the sequence is TGTGCCAGCAGCTTGGATTTTGGGGACTATGGCTACACCTTC. The chain is assembled from TRBV5-6 and TRBJ1-2; the D gene assignment is ambiguous. Between the V and J ends, shortened by 0 bases and 3 bases respectively, the junction contains 9 bases. CDR1 is given as SGHDT and CDR2 as YYEEEE, both from the germline V gene. The CDR3 has 14 amino acids, counting the end cysteine and phenylalanine. Only CDR3 DNA is held: 42 bases, read in frame from base 1.